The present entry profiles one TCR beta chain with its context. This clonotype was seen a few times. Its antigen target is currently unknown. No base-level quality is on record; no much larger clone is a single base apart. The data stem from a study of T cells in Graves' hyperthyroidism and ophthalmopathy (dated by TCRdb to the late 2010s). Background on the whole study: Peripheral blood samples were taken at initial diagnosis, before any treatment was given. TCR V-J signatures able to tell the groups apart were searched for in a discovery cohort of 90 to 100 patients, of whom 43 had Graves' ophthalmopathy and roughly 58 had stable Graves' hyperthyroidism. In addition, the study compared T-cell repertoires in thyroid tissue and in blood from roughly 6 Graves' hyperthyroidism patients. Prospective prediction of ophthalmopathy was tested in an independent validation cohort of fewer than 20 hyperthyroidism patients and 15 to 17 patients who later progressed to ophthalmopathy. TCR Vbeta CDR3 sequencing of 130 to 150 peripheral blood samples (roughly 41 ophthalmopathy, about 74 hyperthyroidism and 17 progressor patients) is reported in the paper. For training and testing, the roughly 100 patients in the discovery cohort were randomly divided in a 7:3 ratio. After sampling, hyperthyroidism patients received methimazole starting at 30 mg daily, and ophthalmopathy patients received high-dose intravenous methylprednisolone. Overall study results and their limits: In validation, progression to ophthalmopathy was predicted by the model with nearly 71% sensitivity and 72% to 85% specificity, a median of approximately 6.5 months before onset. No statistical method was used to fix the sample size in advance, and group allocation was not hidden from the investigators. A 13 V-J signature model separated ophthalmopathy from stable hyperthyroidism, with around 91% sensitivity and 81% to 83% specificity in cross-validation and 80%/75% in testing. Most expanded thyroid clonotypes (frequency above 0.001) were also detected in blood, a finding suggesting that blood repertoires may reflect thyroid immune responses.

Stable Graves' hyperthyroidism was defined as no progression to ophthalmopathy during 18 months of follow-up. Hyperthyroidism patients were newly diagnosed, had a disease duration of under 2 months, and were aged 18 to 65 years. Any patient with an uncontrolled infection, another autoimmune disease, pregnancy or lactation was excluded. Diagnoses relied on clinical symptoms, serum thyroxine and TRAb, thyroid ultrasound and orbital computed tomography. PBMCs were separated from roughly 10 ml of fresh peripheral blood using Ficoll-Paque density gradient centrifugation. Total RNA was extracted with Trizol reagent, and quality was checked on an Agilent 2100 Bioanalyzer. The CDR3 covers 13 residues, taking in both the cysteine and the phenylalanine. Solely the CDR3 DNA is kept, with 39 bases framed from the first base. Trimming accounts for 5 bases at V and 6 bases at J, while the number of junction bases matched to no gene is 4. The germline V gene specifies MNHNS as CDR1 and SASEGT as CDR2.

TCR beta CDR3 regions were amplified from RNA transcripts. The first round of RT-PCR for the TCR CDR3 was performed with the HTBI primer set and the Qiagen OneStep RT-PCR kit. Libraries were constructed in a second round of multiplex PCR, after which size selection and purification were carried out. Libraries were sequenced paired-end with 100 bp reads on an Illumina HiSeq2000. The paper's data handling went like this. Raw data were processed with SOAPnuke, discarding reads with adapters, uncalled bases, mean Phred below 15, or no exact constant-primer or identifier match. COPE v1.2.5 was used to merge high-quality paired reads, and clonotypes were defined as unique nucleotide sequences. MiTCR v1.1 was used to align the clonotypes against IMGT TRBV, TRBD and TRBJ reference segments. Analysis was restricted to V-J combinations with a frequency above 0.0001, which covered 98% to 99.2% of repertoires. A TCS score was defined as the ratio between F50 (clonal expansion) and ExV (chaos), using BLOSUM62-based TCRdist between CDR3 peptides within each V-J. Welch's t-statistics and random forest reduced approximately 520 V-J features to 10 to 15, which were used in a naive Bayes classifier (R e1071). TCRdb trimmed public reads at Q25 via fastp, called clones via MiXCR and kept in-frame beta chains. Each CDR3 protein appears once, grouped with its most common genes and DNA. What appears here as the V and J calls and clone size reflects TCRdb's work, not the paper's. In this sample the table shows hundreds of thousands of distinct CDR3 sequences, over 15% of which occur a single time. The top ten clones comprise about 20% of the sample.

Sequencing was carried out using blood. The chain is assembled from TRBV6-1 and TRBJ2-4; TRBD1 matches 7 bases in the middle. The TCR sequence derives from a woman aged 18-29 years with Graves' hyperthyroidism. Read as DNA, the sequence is TGTGCCAGCAGTCGAAGACAGGGAAACATTCAGTACTTC. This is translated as CASSRRQGNIQYF.